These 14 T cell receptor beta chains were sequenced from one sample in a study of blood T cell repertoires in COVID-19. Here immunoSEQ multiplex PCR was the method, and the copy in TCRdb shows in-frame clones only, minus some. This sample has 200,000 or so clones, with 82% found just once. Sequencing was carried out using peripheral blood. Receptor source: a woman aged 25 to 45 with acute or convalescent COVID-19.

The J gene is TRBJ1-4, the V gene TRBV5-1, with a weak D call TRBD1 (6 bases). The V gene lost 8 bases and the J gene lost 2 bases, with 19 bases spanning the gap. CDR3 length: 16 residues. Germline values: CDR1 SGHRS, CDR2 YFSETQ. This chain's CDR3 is CASRQDGGTTNEKLFF. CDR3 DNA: TGCGCCAGTAGACAGGATGGGGGAACTACTAATGAAAAACTGTTTTTT.

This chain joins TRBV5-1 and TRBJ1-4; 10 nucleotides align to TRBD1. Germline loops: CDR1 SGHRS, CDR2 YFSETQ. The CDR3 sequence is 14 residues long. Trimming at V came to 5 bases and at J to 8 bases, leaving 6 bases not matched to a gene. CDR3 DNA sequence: TGCGCCAGCAGACCGGACAGGGGGAGCGAAAAACTGTTTTTT. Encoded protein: CASRPDRGSEKLFF.

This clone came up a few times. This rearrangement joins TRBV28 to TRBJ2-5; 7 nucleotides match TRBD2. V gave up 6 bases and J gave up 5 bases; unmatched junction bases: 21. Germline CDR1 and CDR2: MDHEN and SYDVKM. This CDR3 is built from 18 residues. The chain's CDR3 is CASRQSKGTTGGWETQYF. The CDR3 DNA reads TGTGCCAGCAGACAATCTAAGGGAACCACGGGAGGTTGGGAGACCCAGTACTTC.

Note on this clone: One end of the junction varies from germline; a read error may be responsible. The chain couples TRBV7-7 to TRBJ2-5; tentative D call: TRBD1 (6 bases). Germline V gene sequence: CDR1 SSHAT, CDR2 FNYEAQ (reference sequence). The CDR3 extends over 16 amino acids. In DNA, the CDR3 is TGTGCTAGCAGCTTAGGCGGAGTTCTCCAGGGGGAGACCCAGTACTTC. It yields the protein CASSLGGVLQGETQYF.

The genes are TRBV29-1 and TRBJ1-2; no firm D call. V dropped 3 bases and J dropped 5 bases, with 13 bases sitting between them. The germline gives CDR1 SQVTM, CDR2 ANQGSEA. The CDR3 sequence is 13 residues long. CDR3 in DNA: TGCAGCGTTGAGAGCAACCTCGGGTATGGCTACACCTTC. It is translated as CSVESNLGYGYTF.

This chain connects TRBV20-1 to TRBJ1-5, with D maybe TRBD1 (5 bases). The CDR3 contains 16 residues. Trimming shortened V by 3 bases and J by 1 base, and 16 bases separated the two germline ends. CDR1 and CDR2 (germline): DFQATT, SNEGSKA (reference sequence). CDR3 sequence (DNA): TGCAGTGCTAGTCCGAACGGGGGTGGGAGCAATCAGCCCCAGCATTTT. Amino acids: CSASPNGGGSNQPQHF.

This CDR3 reads CASSIRPTGDTQYF. The CDR3 bases are TGTGCCAGTAGTATTAGACCGACGGGGGATACGCAGTATTTT. The chain links TRBV19 to TRBJ2-3; D possibly corresponds to TRBD2 (5 bases). V dropped 3 bases and J dropped 6 bases, with 13 bases sitting between them. The V gene's germline CDR1 is LNHDA and CDR2 SQIVND (reference sequence). CDR3 length equals 14 residues.

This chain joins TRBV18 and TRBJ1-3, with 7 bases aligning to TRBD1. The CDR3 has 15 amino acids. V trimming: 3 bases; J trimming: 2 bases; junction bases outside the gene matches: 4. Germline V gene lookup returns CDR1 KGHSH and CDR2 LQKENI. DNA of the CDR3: TGTGCCAGCTCACCGACCGGACAGGCTGGAAACACCATATATTTT. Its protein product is CASSPTGQAGNTIYF.

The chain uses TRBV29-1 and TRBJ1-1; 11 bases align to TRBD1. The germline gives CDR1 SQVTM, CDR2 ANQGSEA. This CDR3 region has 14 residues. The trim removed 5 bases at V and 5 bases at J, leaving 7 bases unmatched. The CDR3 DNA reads TGCAGCGTTATCGCCGGGACAGGGGGGACTGAAGCTTTCTTT. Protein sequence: CSVIAGTGGTEAFF. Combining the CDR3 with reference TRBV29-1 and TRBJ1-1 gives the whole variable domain SAVISQKPSRDICQRGTSLTIQCQVDSQVTMMFWYRQQPGQSLTLIATANQGSEATYESGFVIDKFPISRPNLTFSTLTVSNMSPEDSSIYLCSVIAGTGGTEAFFGQGTRLTVV.

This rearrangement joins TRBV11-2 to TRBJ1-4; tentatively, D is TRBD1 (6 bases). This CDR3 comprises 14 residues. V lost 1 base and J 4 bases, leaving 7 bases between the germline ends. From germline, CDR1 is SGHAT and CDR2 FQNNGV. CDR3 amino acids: CASSLGTDNEKLFF. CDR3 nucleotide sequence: TGTGCCAGCAGCTTAGGGACAGATAATGAAAAACTGTTTTTT.

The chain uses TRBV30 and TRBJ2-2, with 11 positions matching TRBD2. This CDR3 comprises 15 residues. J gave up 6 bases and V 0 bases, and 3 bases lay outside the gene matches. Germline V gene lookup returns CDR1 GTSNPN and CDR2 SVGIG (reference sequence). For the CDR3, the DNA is TGTGCCTGGAGTGTTACTAGCGGGAGACCCGGGGAGCTGTTTTTT. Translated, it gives CAWSVTSGRPGELFF.

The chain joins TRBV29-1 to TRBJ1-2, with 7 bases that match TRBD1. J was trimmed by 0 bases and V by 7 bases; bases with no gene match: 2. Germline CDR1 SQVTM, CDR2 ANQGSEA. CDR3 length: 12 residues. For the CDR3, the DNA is TGCAGCGCAGGGGGGGCTAACTATGGCTACACCTTC. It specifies CSAGGANYGYTF. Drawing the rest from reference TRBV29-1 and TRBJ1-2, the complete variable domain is SAVISQKPSRDICQRGTSLTIQCQVDSQVTMMFWYRQQPGQSLTLIATANQGSEATYESGFVIDKFPISRPNLTFSTLTVSNMSPEDSSIYLCSAGGANYGYTFGSGTRLTVV.

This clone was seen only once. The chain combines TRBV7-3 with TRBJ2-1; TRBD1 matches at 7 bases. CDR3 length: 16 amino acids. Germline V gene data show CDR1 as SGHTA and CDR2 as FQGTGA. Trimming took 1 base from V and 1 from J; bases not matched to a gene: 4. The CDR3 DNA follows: TGTGCCAGCAGCTTAAACAGGGGATCGTCCTACAATGAGCAGTTCTTC. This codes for CASSLNRGSSYNEQFF.

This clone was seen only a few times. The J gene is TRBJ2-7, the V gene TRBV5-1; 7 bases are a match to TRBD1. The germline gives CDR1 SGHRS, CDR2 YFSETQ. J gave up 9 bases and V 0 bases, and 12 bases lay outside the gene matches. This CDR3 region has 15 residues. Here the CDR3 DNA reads TGCGCCAGCAGCTTGGGACAGGGCCAAGTCGTCTGGCAGTACTTC. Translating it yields CASSLGQGQVVWQYF.